This passage covers 31 T cell receptor beta chains from one sample sequenced in a study of cytomegalovirus exposure and HLA in healthy donors. In the PCR, 60 Vbeta and 13 Jbeta primers were used. Repertoires were generated with immunoSEQ multiplex PCR, while TCRdb's copy carries only in-frame clones and drops some. There are roughly 150,000 clones in the sample; more than 75% occur only once, and 1.4% to 1.5% lies in the top ten. Source material: PBMCs. These receptors were collected from a male donor in good health and CMV-seronegative.

The chain joins TRBV7-9 to TRBJ1-1; D unclear. V shed 5 bases and J shed 4 bases, with 8 bases lying between them. Germline lookup yields CDR1 SEHNR and CDR2 FQNEAQ (reference sequence). The CDR3 loop spans 12 amino acids. The CDR3 sequence: CASSDRSTEAFF. CDR3 DNA: TGTGCCAGCAGCGACCGGAGCACTGAAGCTTTCTTT.

This clone was observed a handful of times. The chain has TRBV7-9 and TRBJ2-7; 9 positions agree with TRBD2. Germline CDR1 is SEHNR and CDR2 is FQNEAQ (reference sequence). The CDR3 length is 16 residues. The J segment lost 2 bases and the V segment lost 5 bases, leaving 10 bases of the junction unmatched. The CDR3 is CASSQDPSGTTYEQYF. DNA of the CDR3: TGTGCCAGCAGCCAAGACCCTAGCGGGACCACCTACGAGCAGTACTTC.

The chain employs TRBV20-1 and TRBJ2-5; 11 positions match TRBD1. Germline CDR1 reads DFQATT; CDR2 reads SNEGSKA (reference sequence). The trim removed 3 bases at V and 14 bases at J, leaving 5 bases unmatched. CDR3 length: 11 amino acids. The CDR3 DNA follows: TGCAGTGCTAGGGGGACAGGGGGTGATTACTTC. It codes for CSARGTGGDYF.

This rearrangement joins TRBV30 to TRBJ2-7; weak D call: TRBD1 (6 bases). The CDR3 spans 13 residues. V gave up 4 bases and J gave up 2 bases, with 12 bases separating them. Germline V gene data show CDR1 as GTSNPN and CDR2 as SVGIG (reference sequence). CDR3 DNA sequence: TGTGCCTGGAATCAGGGGTTGACCTACGAGCAGTACTTC. The encoded protein is CAWNQGLTYEQYF.

The DNA of the CDR3 is TGCGCCACAAAAGCCGATAGCTCCTACAATGAGCAGTTCTTC. Translating gives CATKADSSYNEQFF. V and J are TRBV5-1 and TRBJ2-1; D is undetermined. V lost 9 bases and J lost 0, with 13 bases in between. The CDR3 sequence is 14 residues long. Germline-derived CDR1 and CDR2 are SGHRS and YFSETQ.

This clone has only a few counts. The chain carries TRBV5-4 and TRBJ1-6; TRBD1 agrees at 7 bases. The CDR3 is made up of 14 amino acids. Unmatched junction bases numbered 5, after V lost 4 bases and J lost 7 bases. Germline CDR1 reads SGHNT; CDR2 reads YYREEE (reference sequence). The CDR3 region has the DNA TGTGCCAGCAGCGCACCGGGACAGAATTCACCCCTCCACTTT. It yields the protein CASSAPGQNSPLHF.

V is TRBV15 and J is TRBJ2-5, with no clear D. Trimming shortened V by 0 bases and J by 5 bases, and 13 bases separated the two germline ends. The CDR3 covers 15 residues. From germline, CDR1 is LNHNV and CDR2 YYDKDF (reference sequence). CDR3 sequence reads: CATSRDFERSETQYF. CDR3 in DNA: TGTGCCACCAGCAGAGATTTTGAGAGGTCGGAGACCCAGTACTTC.

This rearrangement joins TRBV6-5 to TRBJ1-1, with TRBD1 matching over 7 bases. The CDR3 is made up of 14 amino acids. The V gene's germline CDR1 is MNHEY and CDR2 SVGAGI. V dropped 5 bases and J dropped 7; count of bases not matched to a gene: 10. The CDR3 region is CASSRRGSSVEAFF. CDR3 nucleotide sequence: TGTGCCAGCAGTCGCAGGGGGAGTTCGGTTGAAGCTTTCTTT.

This chain links TRBV5-4 with TRBJ2-7; 8 nucleotides line up with TRBD2. Per the germline V gene, CDR1 is SGHNT and CDR2 is YYREEE (reference sequence). The CDR3 is 16 residues long. The V gene end was trimmed by 4 bases and the J gene end by 3 bases; junction bases not matched to a gene: 12. Here the CDR3 reads CASSDLTGGGLYEQYF. The CDR3 coding sequence is TGTGCCAGCAGCGACCTAACGGGGGGGGGTCTCTACGAGCAGTACTTC.

This chain links TRBV7-8 with TRBJ2-7; no clear D. CDR1 and CDR2 (germline): SGHVS, FQNEAQ. The CDR3 loop spans 12 amino acids. V was trimmed by 5 bases and J by 4 bases, leaving 9 bases between them. The CDR3 bases are TGTGCCAGCAGCCTTCGAGTTTACGAGCAGTACTTC. This gives the protein CASSLRVYEQYF. The variable domain in full, completed from reference TRBV7-8 and TRBJ2-7, reads GAGVSQSPRYKVAKRGQDVALRCDPISGHVSLFWYQQALGQGPEFLTYFQNEAQLDKSGLPSDRFFAERPEGSVSTLKIQRTQQEDSAVYLCASSLRVYEQYFGPGTRLTVT.

This chain uses TRBV19 with TRBJ2-7; 7 nucleotides align to TRBD1. V shed 5 bases, J shed 2 bases, and the junction held 12 bases outside the gene matches. Germline CDR1 LNHDA, CDR2 SQIVND (reference sequence). CDR3 length: 16 amino acids. CDR3 sequence reads: CASSLTGTARPYEQYF. For the CDR3, the DNA is TGTGCCAGTAGTCTAACCGGGACAGCCCGTCCCTACGAGCAGTACTTC. Supplemented by reference TRBV19 and TRBJ2-7, the full variable domain reads DGGITQSPKYLFRKEGQNVTLSCEQNLNHDAMYWYRQDPGQGLRLIYYSQIVNDFQKGDIAEGYSVSREKKESFPLTVTSAQKNPTAFYLCASSLTGTARPYEQYFGPGTRLTVT.

The genes are TRBV28 and TRBJ2-7, with D possibly TRBD2 on 6 matching bases. Germline loops: CDR1 MDHEN, CDR2 SYDVKM. V was shortened by 2 bases and J by 0 bases, with 14 bases between the two germline ends. This CDR3 region has 16 residues. CDR3 region: CASSLGGARSSYEQYF. CDR3 in DNA: TGTGCCAGCAGTTTAGGCGGGGCCCGAAGCTCCTACGAGCAGTACTTC.

The V gene is TRBV7-8, the J gene TRBJ2-1; D may be TRBD1 (6 bases). Per germline, CDR1 SGHVS and CDR2 FQNEAQ. The CDR3 extends over 14 amino acids. Trimming took 2 bases from V and 8 from J, leaving 13 bases between them. The CDR3 region has the DNA TGTGCCAGCAGCTTAACACAGGGAAGAGATGAGCAGTTCTTC. The encoded protein is CASSLTQGRDEQFF.

As for this clone: One end of the junction fails to match germline, which may point to a read error. The chain is built from TRBV28 and TRBJ1-4; D gene unclear. This CDR3 comprises 13 residues. Germline CDR1 MDHEN, CDR2 SYDVKM. This CDR3 is CASGRRTSEKLFF. The CDR3 DNA is TGTGCCAGCGGGAGGAGGACTAGTGAAAAACTGTTTTTT.

This chain links TRBV4-3 with TRBJ1-1, with D perhaps matching TRBD1 (6 bases). Germline lookup yields CDR1 LGHNA and CDR2 YSLEER. Trimming removed 3 bases at V and 8 bases at J, with 16 bases between. CDR3 length equals 14 residues. This chain's CDR3 is CASSHEGHQPEAFF. The CDR3 DNA sequence: TGCGCCAGCAGCCATGAGGGACACCAGCCCGAAGCTTTCTTT.

V gene TRBV6-1 combines with J gene TRBJ1-1; no clear D. The germline V gene encodes CDR1 MNHNS and CDR2 SASEGT. Trimming removed 6 bases at V and 5 bases at J, with 7 bases between. The CDR3 runs 11 residues. The CDR3 DNA reads as TGTGCCAGCAGAGCTAATACTGAAGCTTTCTTT. Translated: CASRANTEAFF.

The chain uses TRBV5-1 and TRBJ2-2, with 8 bases matching TRBD2. The CDR3 has 14 residues. Germline CDR1 reads SGHRS; CDR2 reads YFSETQ. The V segment lost 4 bases and the J segment 10 bases; nucleotides outside the gene matches: 9. The CDR3 spells CASSVRGRSLELFF. The CDR3 nucleotides read TGCGCCAGCAGCGTCCGCGGGAGGTCTTTGGAGCTGTTTTTT.

This clone has only a few counts. DNA of the CDR3: TGTGCCAGCAGCTTAGTCGGGGGGTCGGGGGATGAGCAGTTCTTC. Amino acids: CASSLVGGSGDEQFF. The gene calls are TRBV11-2 and TRBJ2-1; 7 bases fit TRBD2. The CDR3 spans 15 residues. Germline CDR1 is SGHAT and CDR2 is FQNNGV. V trimming: 1 base; J trimming: 8 bases; junction bases outside the gene matches: 8.

This clone was counted between two and nine times. V is TRBV10-3 and J is TRBJ1-2; 8 bases align to TRBD1. This CDR3 contains 14 residues. From germline, CDR1 is ENHRY and CDR2 SYGVKD. Trimming removed 3 bases from V and 4 bases from J; junction bases left unmatched: 4. This CDR3 is CAISDAQGVYGYTF. As DNA, the CDR3 is TGTGCCATCAGTGATGCACAGGGGGTCTATGGCTACACCTTC.

This chain joins TRBV28 and TRBJ1-6; D gene uncertain. Germline V gene data show CDR1 as MDHEN and CDR2 as SYDVKM. The CDR3 is made up of 14 amino acids. Trimming removed 8 bases from V and 5 bases from J, with 13 bases in between. In DNA, the CDR3 is TGTGCCAGCCGTCGGACGGGGAATAATTCACCCCTCCACTTT. It codes for CASRRTGNNSPLHF.

This sequence joins TRBV9 and TRBJ2-1, with TRBD2 matching 8 bases. This CDR3 spans 14 amino acids. Germline V gene sequence: CDR1 SGDLS, CDR2 YYNGEE. Unmatched junction bases numbered 6, after V lost 3 bases and J lost 7 bases. CDR3 protein: CASSARLARNEQFF. The CDR3 nucleotides are TGTGCCAGCAGCGCGCGACTAGCGAGGAATGAGCAGTTCTTC.

The chain joins TRBV6-5 to TRBJ2-1, with 9 bases fitting TRBD2. The V gene end was trimmed by 4 bases and the J gene end by 7 bases; junction bases not matched to a gene: 8. The CDR3 loop spans 15 amino acids. The V gene's germline CDR1 is MNHEY and CDR2 SVGAGI. Here the CDR3 reads CASSLTSGRSNEQFF. The CDR3 DNA is TGTGCCAGCAGTTTAACCAGCGGGAGGTCTAATGAGCAGTTCTTC.

The chain links TRBV29-1 to TRBJ2-7; 9 bases map to TRBD1. The V gene's germline CDR1 is SQVTM and CDR2 ANQGSEA. V lost 7 bases and J lost 1; bases outside the gene matches: 8. This CDR3 is 14 amino acids long. CDR3 in DNA: TGCAGCGCGACCCACGGGACAGGGTCCTACGAGCAGTACTTC. Protein: CSATHGTGSYEQYF.

The rearrangement joins TRBV7-6 to TRBJ2-7, with 13 bases that match TRBD2. The junction had 8 bases not matched to a gene; V was cut back by 5 bases and J by 7 bases. The CDR3 sequence is 15 residues long. Germline assignment: CDR1 SGHVS and CDR2 FNYEAQ. In DNA, the CDR3 is TGTGCCAGCAGCCCCCGGACTAGCGGGAGAATGGAGCAGTACTTC. This codes for CASSPRTSGRMEQYF.

CDR3 loop: CASSSQVGLAGRPLEQYF. The CDR3 nucleotides are TGTGCCAGCAGCTCTCAAGTGGGACTAGCGGGACGTCCCCTCGAGCAGTACTTC. V usage is TRBV7-2 and J usage is TRBJ2-7; 13 bases are a match to TRBD2. CDR1 is SGHTA, CDR2 FQGNSA, per germline. Trimming cost V 4 bases and J 6 bases; bases outside gene matches: 15. The CDR3 runs 18 residues.

The rearrangement uses TRBV11-1 and TRBJ2-4; weak D call: TRBD2 (5 bases). Trimming stripped 3 bases from V and 1 base from J, with 10 bases between. This CDR3 comprises 15 residues. The germline V gene has CDR1 SGHAT and CDR2 FQDESV (reference sequence). The CDR3 loop is CASSFTGSAKNIQYF. CDR3 DNA sequence: TGTGCCAGCAGCTTTACGGGGTCGGCCAAAAACATTCAGTACTTC.

The CDR3 coding sequence is TGCGCCAGCAGCCATCCTACTCCGTCCTATAATTCACCCCTCCACTTT. It translates to CASSHPTPSYNSPLHF. The J gene is TRBJ1-6, the V gene TRBV4-1; D gene uncertain. Trimming shortened V by 3 bases and J by 1 base, and 10 bases separated the two germline ends. Germline assignment: CDR1 MGHRA and CDR2 YSYEKL. CDR3 length equals 16 residues.

This clone has a single count. J is TRBJ2-3 and V is TRBV28, with 9 bases identical to TRBD1. Trimming at V came to 3 bases and at J to 0 bases, leaving 4 bases not matched to a gene. The germline CDR1 and CDR2 sequences are MDHEN and SYDVKM. This CDR3 region has 16 residues. The CDR3 bases are TGTGCCAGCAGTTTTTGGACAGGGGACAGCACAGATACGCAGTATTTT. Its translation is CASSFWTGDSTDTQYF.

This clone was counted a few times. Other nucleotide sequences from this sample produce the same CDR3. The CDR3 region has the DNA TGTGCCAGCAGTAGACAGGGGGCCGGCACTGAAGCTTTCTTT. Its translation: CASSRQGAGTEAFF. The J gene is TRBJ1-1, the V gene TRBV6-5, with 10 bases identical to TRBD1. CDR1 MNHEY and CDR2 SVGAGI come from the germline V gene. J was trimmed by 4 bases and V by 5 bases; bases with no gene match: 4. The CDR3 runs 14 residues.

The gene calls are TRBV4-3 and TRBJ1-5; 7 nucleotides align to TRBD1. Germline V lookup: CDR1 LGHNA, CDR2 YSLEER. The CDR3 loop spans 16 amino acids. J gave up 1 base and V 2 bases, and 5 bases lay outside the gene matches. DNA of the CDR3: TGCGCCAGCAGCCAAAACAGGGGTTTGAGCAATCAGCCCCAGCATTTT. Protein product: CASSQNRGLSNQPQHF.

The chain links TRBV6-1 to TRBJ2-7; D call uncertain. The V end was cut by 5 bases, the J end by 0 bases, with 5 bases between. CDR3 length: 12 residues. Germline assignment: CDR1 MNHNS and CDR2 SASEGT. The CDR3 DNA reads TGTGCCAGCAGTCCAGGCTCCTACGAGCAGTACTTC. This gives the protein CASSPGSYEQYF.